This T cell receptor (beta chain) derives from a study of shared clonotypes between healthy human individuals. The authors' processing: Filtering of immunoSEQ junctional sequences could not match full-length read filtering. Using immunoSEQ multiplex PCR, the repertoire was profiled, and TCRdb retains in-frame clones only, with some absent. The V and J calls and clone size are taken from that table; D and trimming were inferred from the DNA. This table holds about 2 million clones, over 85% found once. Germline V CDR1 and CDR2: MNHEY, SMNVEV (reference sequence). CDR3 length equals 13 residues. Trimming shortened V by 2 bases and J by 5 bases, and 7 bases separated the two germline ends. Study results and limitations: Sharing across four donors was highest in naive CD4 (approximately 5%) and lowest in memory CD8 (0.4%). Generally, naive subsets came out with larger estimated richness than memory subsets.

This clone was seen a single time. Its antigen remains unknown. CD45RA-negative memory and CD45RA+ naive subsets were split from the CD4+ cells. Material for sequencing was naive CD4+ T cells sorted from blood. Specified subset: CD45RA+ positively selected. This TCR was recovered from a man aged 18 to 30 in good health. The chain has TRBV27 and TRBJ1-5; no definite D call. The CDR3 region has the DNA TGTGCCAGCAGTTTAAACCCGGATCAGCCCCAGCATTTT. Protein product: CASSLNPDQPQHF.